This is a list of T cell receptor beta chains from one sample in a study of blood T cell repertoires in COVID-19. Produced via immunoSEQ multiplex PCR; TCRdb's table is partial and in-frame only. The profile shows roughly 30,000 clones, around 73% of them singletons. Material for sequencing was peripheral blood. The receptors stem from a woman aged 55-69 years with acute or convalescent COVID-19. Each CDR3 is given without its conserved first and last residue. A D gene is named only where the DNA matches it firmly. A row's size may be missing; if present it is once, few, many or a size class.

TRBJ2-7,13,.,TRBD2,TRBV3-1/TRBV3-2,ASSPGLAWSYEQY
TRBJ1-3,13,once,TRBD1,TRBV27,ANTLTGGSGNTIY
TRBJ2-1,12,.,.,TRBV6-5,ASSYPDRPSEQF
TRBJ1-1,14,.,TRBD1,TRBV28,ASSSGRGAKNTEAF
TRBJ2-1,11,.,TRBD2,TRBV18,ASSPQGGNEQF
TRBJ2-7,13,.,.,TRBV3-1/TRBV3-2,ASSQTRGGPDEQY
TRBJ2-2,14,.,TRBD1,TRBV3-1/TRBV3-2,ASSRSGTGPGGELF
TRBJ1-6,12,.,TRBD1,TRBV6-5,ASTETGGRSPLH
TRBJ2-2,13,.,.,TRBV5-1,ASSSNDLNTGELF
TRBJ2-1,11,.,.,TRBV5-6,ASSLGPRDEQF
TRBJ2-7,18,.,TRBD2,TRBV9,ASSPRPTSGGIGGSYEQY
TRBJ2-7,12,once,TRBD1,TRBV6-6,ASSLQGFAYEQY
TRBJ2-3,14,.,TRBD1,TRBV19,ASMSSGSDRGDTQY
TRBJ1-2,12,.,TRBD1,TRBV6-6,ASGRAQGVYGYT
TRBJ1-2,12,.,.,TRBV18,ATSYGTMKSGYT
TRBJ2-3,15,.,.,TRBV27,ASSLNFRARGTDTQY